Each of the 3 T cell receptor beta chains below was sequenced from the same sample in a study of blood T cells in healthy people across ages. Sample-barcoded 5' priming and a J-beta primer mix drove a second PCR of about 7 to 12 cycles. Each CDR3 protein gets one entry after TCRdb re-called the 5' RACE reads with MiXCR. The data hold roughly 700,000 distinct CDR3 sequences, with approximately 30% observed a single time. Material for sequencing was blood. The receptors stem from a woman of 80 years or more in good health.

This clonotype has more than one count but fewer than ten. A much larger clone is a single base away; this may be a read error. The rearrangement joins TRBV12-5 to TRBJ2-7; 12 bases are a match to TRBD2. Per germline, CDR1 LGHNT and CDR2 FRNRAP. This CDR3 has 15 amino acids. V trimming: 7 bases; J trimming: 7 bases; junction bases outside the gene matches: 11. CDR3: CASASGLAGVGEQYF. The CDR3, as DNA: TGTGCTAGTGCCTCGGGACTAGCGGGCGTGGGTGAGCAGTACTTC.

A few counts support this clonotype. This chain connects TRBV7-3 to TRBJ1-1; D remains ambiguous. The V end lost 0 bases, the J end lost 1 base, and 6 bases lay between the germline ends. The germline V gene has CDR1 SGHTA and CDR2 FQGTGA. This CDR3 has 14 residues. The CDR3 DNA reads TGTGCCAGCAGCTTAACAGATACGAACACTGAAGCTTTCTTT. Translation: CASSLTDTNTEAFF.

V and J are TRBV4-3 and TRBJ1-1; D is ambiguous. CDR1 LGHNA and CDR2 YSLEER come from the germline V gene. The CDR3 consists of 15 residues. With 0 bases removed from V and 5 bases from J, the gap between germline ends came to 13 bases. CDR3 residues: CASSQDSVGLTEAFF. The CDR3 DNA reads TGCGCCAGCAGCCAAGATTCCGTTGGGTTAACTGAAGCTTTCTTT.